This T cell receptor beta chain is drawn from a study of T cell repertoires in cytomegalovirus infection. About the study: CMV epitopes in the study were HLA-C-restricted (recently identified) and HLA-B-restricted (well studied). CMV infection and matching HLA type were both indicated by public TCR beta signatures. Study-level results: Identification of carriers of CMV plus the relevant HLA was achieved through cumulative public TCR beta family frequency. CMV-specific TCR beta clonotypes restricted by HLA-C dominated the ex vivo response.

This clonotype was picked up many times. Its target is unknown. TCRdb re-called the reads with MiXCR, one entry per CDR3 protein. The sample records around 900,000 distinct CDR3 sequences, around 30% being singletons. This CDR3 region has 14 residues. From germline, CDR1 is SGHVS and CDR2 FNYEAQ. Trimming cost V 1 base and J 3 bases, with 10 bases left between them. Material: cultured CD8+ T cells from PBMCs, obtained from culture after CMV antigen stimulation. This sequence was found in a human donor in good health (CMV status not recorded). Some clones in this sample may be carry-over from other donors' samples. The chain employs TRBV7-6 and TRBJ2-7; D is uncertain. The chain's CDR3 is CASSLGAANYEQYF. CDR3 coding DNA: TGTGCCAGCAGCTTAGGGGCCGCGAACTACGAGCAGTACTTC. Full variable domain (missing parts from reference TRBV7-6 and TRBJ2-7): GAGVSQSPRYKVTKRGQDVALRCDPISGHVSLYWYRQALGQGPEFLTYFNYEAQQDKSGLPNDRFSAERPEGSISTLTIQRTEQRDSAMYRCASSLGAANYEQYFGPGTRLTVT.